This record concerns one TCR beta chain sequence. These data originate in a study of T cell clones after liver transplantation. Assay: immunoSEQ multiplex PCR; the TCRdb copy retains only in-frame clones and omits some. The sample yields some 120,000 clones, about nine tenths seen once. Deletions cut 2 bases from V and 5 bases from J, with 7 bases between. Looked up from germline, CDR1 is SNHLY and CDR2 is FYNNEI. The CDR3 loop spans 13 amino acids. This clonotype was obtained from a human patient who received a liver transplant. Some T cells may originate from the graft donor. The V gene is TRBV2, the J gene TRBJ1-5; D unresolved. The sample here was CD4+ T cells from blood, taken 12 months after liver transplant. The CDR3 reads CASSEWGYQPQHF. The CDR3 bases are TGTGCCAGCAGTGAATGGGGATATCAGCCCCAGCATTTT. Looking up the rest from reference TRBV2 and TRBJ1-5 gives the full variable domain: EPEVTQTPSHQVTQMGQEVILRCVPISNHLYFYWYRQILGQKVEFLVSFYNNEISEKSEIFDDQFSVERPDGSNFTLKIRSTKLEDSAMYFCASSEWGYQPQHFGDGTRLSIL.